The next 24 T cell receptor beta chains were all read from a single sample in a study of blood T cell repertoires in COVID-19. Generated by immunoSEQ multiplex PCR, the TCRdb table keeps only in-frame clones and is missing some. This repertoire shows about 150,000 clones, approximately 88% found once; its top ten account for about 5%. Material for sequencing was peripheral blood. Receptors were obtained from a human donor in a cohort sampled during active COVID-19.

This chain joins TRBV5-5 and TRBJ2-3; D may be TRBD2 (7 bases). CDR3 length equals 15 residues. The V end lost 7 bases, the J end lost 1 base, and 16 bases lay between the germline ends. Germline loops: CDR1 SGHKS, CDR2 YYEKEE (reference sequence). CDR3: CASRYRGAGTDTQYF. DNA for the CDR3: TGTGCCAGCCGGTACCGGGGGGCCGGCACAGATACGCAGTATTTT.

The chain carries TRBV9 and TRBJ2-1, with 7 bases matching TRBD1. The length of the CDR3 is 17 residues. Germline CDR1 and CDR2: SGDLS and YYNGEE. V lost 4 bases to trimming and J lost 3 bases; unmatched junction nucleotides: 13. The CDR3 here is CASSPPGGARIYNEQFF. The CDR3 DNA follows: TGTGCCAGCAGCCCCCCAGGGGGAGCGAGAATCTACAATGAGCAGTTCTTC.

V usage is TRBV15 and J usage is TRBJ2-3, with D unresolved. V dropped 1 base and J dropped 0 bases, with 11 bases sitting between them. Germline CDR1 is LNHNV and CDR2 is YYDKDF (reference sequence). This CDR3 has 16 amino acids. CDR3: CATSRGRLGSTDTQYF. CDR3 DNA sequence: TGTGCCACCAGCAGAGGAAGACTCGGGAGCACAGATACGCAGTATTTT. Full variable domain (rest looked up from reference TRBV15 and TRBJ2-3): DAMVIQNPRYQVTQFGKPVTLSCSQTLNHNVMYWYQQKSSQAPKLLFHYYDKDFNNEADTPDNFQSRRPNTSFCFLDIRSPGLGDTAMYLCATSRGRLGSTDTQYFGPGTRLTVL.

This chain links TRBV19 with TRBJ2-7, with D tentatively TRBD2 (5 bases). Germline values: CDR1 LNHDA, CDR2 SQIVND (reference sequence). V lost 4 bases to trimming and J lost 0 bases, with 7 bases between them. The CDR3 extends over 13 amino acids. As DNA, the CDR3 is TGTGCCAGTAGTAGACTATCCTCCTACGAGCAGTACTTC. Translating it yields CASSRLSSYEQYF. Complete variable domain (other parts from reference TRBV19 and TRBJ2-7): DGGITQSPKYLFRKEGQNVTLSCEQNLNHDAMYWYRQDPGQGLRLIYYSQIVNDFQKGDIAEGYSVSREKKESFPLTVTSAQKNPTAFYLCASSRLSSYEQYFGPGTRLTVT.

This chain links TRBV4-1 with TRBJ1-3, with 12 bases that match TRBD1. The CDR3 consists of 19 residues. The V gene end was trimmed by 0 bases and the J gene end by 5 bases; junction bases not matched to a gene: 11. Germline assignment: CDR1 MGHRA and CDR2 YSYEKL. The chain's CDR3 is CASSQDPTGTGGIRNTIYF. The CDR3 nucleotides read TGCGCCAGCAGCCAAGACCCCACCGGGACAGGGGGCATCCGAAACACCATATATTTT.

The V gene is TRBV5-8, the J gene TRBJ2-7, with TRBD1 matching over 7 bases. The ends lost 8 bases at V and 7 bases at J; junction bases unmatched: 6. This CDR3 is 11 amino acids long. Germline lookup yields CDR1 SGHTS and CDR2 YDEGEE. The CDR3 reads CASLQGMEQYF. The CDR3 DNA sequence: TGTGCCAGTCTACAGGGGATGGAGCAGTACTTC.

This CDR3 reads CASSSRTGSPEQFF. CDR3 bases: TGTGCCAGCAGCTCACGCACCGGGTCCCCTGAGCAGTTCTTC. The chain combines TRBV7-8 with TRBJ2-1; D gene uncertain. Germline CDR1 is SGHVS and CDR2 is FQNEAQ. The CDR3 runs 14 residues. Trimming pared 4 bases from V and 9 bases from J, leaving 16 bases between.

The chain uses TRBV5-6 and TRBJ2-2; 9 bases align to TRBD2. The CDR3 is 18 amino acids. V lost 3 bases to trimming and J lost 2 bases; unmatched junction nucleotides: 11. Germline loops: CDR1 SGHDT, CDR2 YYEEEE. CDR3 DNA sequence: TGTGCCAGCAGCTCCTACCGACTAGCGGAGATAAACACCGGGGAGCTGTTTTTT. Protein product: CASSSYRLAEINTGELFF.

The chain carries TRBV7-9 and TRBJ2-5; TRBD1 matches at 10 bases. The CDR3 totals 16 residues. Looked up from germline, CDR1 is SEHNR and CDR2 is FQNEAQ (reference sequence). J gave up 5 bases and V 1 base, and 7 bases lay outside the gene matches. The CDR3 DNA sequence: TGTGCCAGCAGCTTAGGGGGACAGGGGAAAAGGGAGACCCAGTACTTC. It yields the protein CASSLGGQGKRETQYF.

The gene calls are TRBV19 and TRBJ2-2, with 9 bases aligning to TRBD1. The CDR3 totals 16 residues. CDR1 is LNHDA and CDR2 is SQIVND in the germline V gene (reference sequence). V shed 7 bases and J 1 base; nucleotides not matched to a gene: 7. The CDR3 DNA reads TGTGCCAGTAACGCCCCGGGACAGGGGAACACCGGGGAGCTGTTTTTT. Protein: CASNAPGQGNTGELFF.

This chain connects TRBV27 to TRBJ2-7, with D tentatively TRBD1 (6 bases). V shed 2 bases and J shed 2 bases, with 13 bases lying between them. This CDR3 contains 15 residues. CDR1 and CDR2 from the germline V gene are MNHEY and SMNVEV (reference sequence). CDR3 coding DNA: TGTGCCAGCAGTTTACGAGGACAGCCCCCCTACGAGCAGTACTTC. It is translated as CASSLRGQPPYEQYF.

Here the CDR3 reads CASSRQGADTQYF. Here the CDR3 DNA reads TGTGCCAGCTCACGGCAGGGGGCAGATACGCAGTATTTT. The V and J genes are TRBV18 and TRBJ2-3; the match to TRBD1 covers 7 bases. The CDR3 has 13 amino acids. With V trimmed by 4 bases and J by 4 bases, 2 bases remained unmatched. Looked up from germline, CDR1 is KGHSH and CDR2 is LQKENI.

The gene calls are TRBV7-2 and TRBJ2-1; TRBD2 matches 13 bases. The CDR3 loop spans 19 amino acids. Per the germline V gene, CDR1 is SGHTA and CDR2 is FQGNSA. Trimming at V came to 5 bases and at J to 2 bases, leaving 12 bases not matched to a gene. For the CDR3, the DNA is TGTGCCAGCAGCGGCCTCGGACTAGCGGGGGCGCTACCCTACAATGAGCAGTTCTTC. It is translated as CASSGLGLAGALPYNEQFF.

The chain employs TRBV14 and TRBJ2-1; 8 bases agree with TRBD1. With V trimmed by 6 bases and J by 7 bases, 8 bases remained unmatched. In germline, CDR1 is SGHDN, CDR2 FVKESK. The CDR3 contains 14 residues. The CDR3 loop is CASRESGGRNEQFF. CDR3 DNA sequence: TGTGCCAGCAGAGAATCAGGGGGCCGTAATGAGCAGTTCTTC.

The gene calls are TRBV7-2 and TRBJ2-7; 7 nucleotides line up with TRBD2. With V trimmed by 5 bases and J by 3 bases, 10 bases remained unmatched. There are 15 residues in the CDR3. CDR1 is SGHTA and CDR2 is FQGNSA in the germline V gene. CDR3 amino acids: CASSPPPAGIYEQYF. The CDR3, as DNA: TGTGCCAGCAGCCCCCCCCCAGCGGGGATCTACGAGCAGTACTTC.

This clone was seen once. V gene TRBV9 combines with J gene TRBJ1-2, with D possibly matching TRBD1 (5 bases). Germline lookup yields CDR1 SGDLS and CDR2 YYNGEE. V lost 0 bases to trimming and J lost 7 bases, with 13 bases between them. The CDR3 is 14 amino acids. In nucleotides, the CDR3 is TGTGCCAGCAGCGTAGGAGATGGGGGGAGTGGCTACACCTTC. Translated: CASSVGDGGSGYTF.

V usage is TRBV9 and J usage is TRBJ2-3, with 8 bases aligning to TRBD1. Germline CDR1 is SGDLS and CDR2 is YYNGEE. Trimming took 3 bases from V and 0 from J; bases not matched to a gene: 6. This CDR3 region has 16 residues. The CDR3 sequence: CASSGAGQVSTDTQYF. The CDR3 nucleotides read TGTGCCAGCAGCGGGGCGGGACAGGTCAGCACAGATACGCAGTATTTT.

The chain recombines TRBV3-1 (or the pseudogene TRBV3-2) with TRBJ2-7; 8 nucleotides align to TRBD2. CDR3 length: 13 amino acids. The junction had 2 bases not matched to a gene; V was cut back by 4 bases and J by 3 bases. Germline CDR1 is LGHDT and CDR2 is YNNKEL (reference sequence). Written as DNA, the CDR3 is TGTGCCAGCAGCCCGCTAGCGGGCTACGAGCAGTACTTC. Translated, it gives CASSPLAGYEQYF.

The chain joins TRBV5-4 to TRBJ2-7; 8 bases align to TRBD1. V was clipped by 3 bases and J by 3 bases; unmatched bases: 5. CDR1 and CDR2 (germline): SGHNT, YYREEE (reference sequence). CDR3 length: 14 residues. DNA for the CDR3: TGTGCCAGCAGCTCCACGACAGGGGACTACGAGCAGTACTTC. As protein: CASSSTTGDYEQYF.

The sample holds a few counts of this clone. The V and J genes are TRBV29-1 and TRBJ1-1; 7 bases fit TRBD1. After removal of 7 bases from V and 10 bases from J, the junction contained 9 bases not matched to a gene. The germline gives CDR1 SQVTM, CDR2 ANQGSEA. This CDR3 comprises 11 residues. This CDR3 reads CSGERGQAAFF. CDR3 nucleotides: TGCAGCGGGGAGCGCGGACAGGCAGCTTTCTTT.

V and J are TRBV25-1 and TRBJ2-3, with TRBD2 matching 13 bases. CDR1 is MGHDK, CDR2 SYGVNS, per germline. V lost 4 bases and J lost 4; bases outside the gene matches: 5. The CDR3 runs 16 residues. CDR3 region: CASSAGLAGVADTQYF. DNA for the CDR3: TGTGCCAGCAGTGCTGGACTAGCGGGAGTTGCAGATACGCAGTATTTT.

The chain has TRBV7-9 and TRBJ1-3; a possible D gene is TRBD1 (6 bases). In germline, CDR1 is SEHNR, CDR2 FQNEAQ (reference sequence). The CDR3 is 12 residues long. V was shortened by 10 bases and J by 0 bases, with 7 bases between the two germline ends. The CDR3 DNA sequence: TGTGCCACACAGGGCTCTGGAAACACCATATATTTT. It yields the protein CATQGSGNTIYF. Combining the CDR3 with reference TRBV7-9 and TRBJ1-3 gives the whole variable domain DTGVSQNPRHKITKRGQNVTFRCDPISEHNRLYWYRQTLGQGPEFLTYFQNEAQLEKSRLLSDRFSAERPKGSFSTLEIQRTEQGDSAMYLCATQGSGNTIYFGEGSWLTVV.

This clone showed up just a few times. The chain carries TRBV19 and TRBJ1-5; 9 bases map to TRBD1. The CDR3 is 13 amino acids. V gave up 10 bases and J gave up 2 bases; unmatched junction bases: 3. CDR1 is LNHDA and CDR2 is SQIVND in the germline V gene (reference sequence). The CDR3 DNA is TGTGCCATTGGGGACAGGGGCAATCAGCCCCAGCATTTT. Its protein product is CAIGDRGNQPQHF.

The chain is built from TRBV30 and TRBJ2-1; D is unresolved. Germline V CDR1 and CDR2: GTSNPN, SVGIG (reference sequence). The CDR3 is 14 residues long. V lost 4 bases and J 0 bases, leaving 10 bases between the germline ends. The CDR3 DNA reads TGTGCCTGGACAGATGGGCACTCCTACAATGAGCAGTTCTTC. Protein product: CAWTDGHSYNEQFF.